The source of this T cell receptor beta chain is a study of somatic mutations in cytotoxic T cells in rheumatoid arthritis. The V gene end was trimmed by 5 bases and the J gene end by 5 bases; junction bases not matched to a gene: 11. Germline V lookup: CDR1 MNHNY, CDR2 SVGAGI (reference sequence). The CDR3 has 16 residues. The data were produced by immunoSEQ multiplex PCR, yet TCRdb's version contains in-frame clones alone and is incomplete. Of 20,000 to 25,000 clones listed, about four fifths are singletons. Sequencing used CD8+ T cells sorted from blood. The receptor was derived from an adult with rheumatoid arthritis. This sequence joins TRBV6-6 and TRBJ2-1; 8 bases match TRBD2. The CDR3 reads CASSPYSGTTHNEQFF. As DNA, the CDR3 is TGTGCCAGCAGTCCTTATAGCGGGACTACTCACAATGAGCAGTTCTTC.